This note documents a single TCR beta chain sequence. Its antigen is unidentified. Because the CDR3's place on the DNA is in doubt, the DNA is left out and the CDR3 is given as listed by TCRdb. The data were obtained in a study of cytomegalovirus exposure and HLA in healthy donors. Findings and caveats of the study: There were reportedly fewer N-insertions in an Asian-associated ancestry cluster than the approximately 600-donor mean, in a later analysis. TCR beta chain V- and J-gene trimming was linked, in a later analysis, to a missense variant in DCLRE1C.

PCR involved 60 Vbeta and 13 Jbeta primers. Repertoires were generated with immunoSEQ multiplex PCR, while TCRdb's copy carries only in-frame clones and drops some. This table holds approximately 170,000 clones, roughly 75% found once. The CDR3 sequence runs 17 residues, both termini included. The sequence derives from a male donor in good health and CMV-seronegative. The sample consisted of PBMCs. The chain uses TRBV21-1 and TRBJ2-7; the D segment call TRBD2 is taken from the table without a DNA check. TRBV21-1 is shown as a pseudogene. This CDR3 is CASSPWASGSPPYEQYF.